This TCR beta chain was documented in a study of OX40 agonist ivuxolimab in advanced cancers. For the study at large: Ivuxolimab is an agonistic anti-OX40 (CD134) antibody, and patients were treated with it. Study outcomes and limitations: The CD4+ and CD8+ T cells in the blood had expanded clonally by week 6 at 0.1 to 3.0 mg/kg.

Only in-frame clones appear in the TCRdb table, and some are missing; sequencing was by immunoSEQ multiplex PCR. The sample yields 85,000 to 100,000 clones, around 94% seen once. V shed 5 bases, J shed 1 base, and the junction held 3 bases outside the gene matches. Germline V CDR1 and CDR2: SGHDN, FVKESK. The CDR3 contains 15 residues. Of note for this clone: Its antigen remains unidentified.

This chain joins TRBV14 and TRBJ2-2; 8 bases fit TRBD2. Here the sequenced sample was CD4+ or CD8+ T cells sorted from blood, taken in a trial of the OX40 agonist ivuxolimab. The TCR was taken from an adult with an advanced solid tumor such as melanoma, head and neck, liver or kidney cancer. The CDR3 loop reads CASSFSGMNTGELFF. Here the CDR3 DNA reads TGTGCCAGCAGCTTTAGCGGGATGAACACCGGGGAGCTGTTTTTT.